The 5 T cell receptor beta chains given below trace back to one sample, sequenced in a study of T cell responses to AZD1222 COVID-19 vaccine listed by TCRdb under 2021. Library creation used the immunoSEQ multiplex PCR assay. TCRdb carries this immuneACCESS record with in-frame sequences only. Its versions omit some clonotypes, under half of them owing to an unresolved V gene in the studies checked, with the rest unexplained. This sample comprises 150,000 to 190,000 clones, about 90% of them detected only once. The leading ten clones occupy roughly 9.1% of the sample. The time point label on this specimen signifies: about 28 days (+/-7) after the second vaccine dose. The specimen comprised peripheral blood, sampled 28 days after the second AZD1222 dose. The receptor set was obtained from an adult who received the AZD1222 COVID-19 vaccine.

This clone has a single count. The DNA for the CDR3 is TGCAGCGCCGAGGAGGGGCATGAAGCTTTCTTT. Encoded protein: CSAEEGHEAFF. The V call is TRBV29-1, the J call TRBJ1-1; D might be TRBD1 (5 bases). The ends were cut back, 7 bases at V and 7 bases at J, with 13 bases in the middle. The CDR3 loop spans 11 amino acids. In germline, CDR1 is SQVTM, CDR2 ANQGSEA.

The chain recombines TRBV6-6 with TRBJ2-2; no definite D call. Trimming stripped 4 bases from V and 7 bases from J, with 16 bases between. Germline V gives CDR1 MNHNY, CDR2 SVGAGI (reference sequence). The CDR3 consists of 15 residues. CDR3 DNA sequence: TGTGCCAGCAGTTTCGACGGAATACCTAACGGGGAGCTGTTTTTT. Protein product: CASSFDGIPNGELFF.

The gene calls are TRBV19 and TRBJ2-1, with 12 bases lining up with TRBD2. The ends lost 8 bases at V and 9 bases at J; junction bases unmatched: 5. The CDR3 has 13 amino acids. Germline CDR1 and CDR2: LNHDA and SQIVND (reference sequence). As DNA, the CDR3 is TGTGCCAGTTTTCCGACTAGCGGGGGTGAGCAGTTCTTC. Its translation is CASFPTSGGEQFF.

The chain employs TRBV28 and TRBJ2-5; a possible D gene is TRBD2 (6 bases). Germline V gene data show CDR1 as MDHEN and CDR2 as SYDVKM. Trimming removed 8 bases from V and 3 bases from J, with 13 bases in between. This CDR3 is 13 amino acids long. The CDR3: CASLSAGKETQYF. The CDR3 DNA sequence: TGTGCCAGCCTCTCGGCGGGAAAAGAGACCCAGTACTTC.

This clone turned up a few times. The chain joins TRBV19 to TRBJ1-5, with no clear D. The CDR3 length is 13 residues. V was clipped by 10 bases and J by 0 bases, with 10 bases between them. Germline values: CDR1 LNHDA, CDR2 SQIVND (reference sequence). The CDR3, as DNA: TGTGCCACTGAGGGAAATAGCAATCAGCCCCAGCATTTT. Its translation: CATEGNSNQPQHF.